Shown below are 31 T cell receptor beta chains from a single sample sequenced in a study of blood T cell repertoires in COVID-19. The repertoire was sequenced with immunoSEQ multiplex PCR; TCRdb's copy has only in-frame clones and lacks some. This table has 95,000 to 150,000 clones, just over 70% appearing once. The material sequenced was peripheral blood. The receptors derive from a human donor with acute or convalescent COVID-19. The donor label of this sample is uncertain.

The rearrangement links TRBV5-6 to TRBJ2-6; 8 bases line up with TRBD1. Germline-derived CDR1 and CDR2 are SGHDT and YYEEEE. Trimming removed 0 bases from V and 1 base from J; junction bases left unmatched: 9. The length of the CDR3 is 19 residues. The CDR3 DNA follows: TGTGCCAGCAGCTTGGCCCGGGACAGGCTTAAGTCTGGGGCCAACGTCCTGACTTTC. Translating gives CASSLARDRLKSGANVLTF.

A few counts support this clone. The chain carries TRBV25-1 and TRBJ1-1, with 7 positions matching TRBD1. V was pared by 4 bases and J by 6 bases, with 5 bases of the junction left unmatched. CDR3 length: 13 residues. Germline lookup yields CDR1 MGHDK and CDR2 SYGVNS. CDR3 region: CASSGQGTSEAFF. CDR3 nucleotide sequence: TGTGCCAGCAGTGGACAGGGAACCTCTGAAGCTTTCTTT.

CDR3 DNA: TGTGCCAGCAGCTCTCGCGGGGGCGCACCCGGGGAGCTGTTTTTT. It codes for CASSSRGGAPGELFF. The chain uses TRBV11-2 and TRBJ2-2; possibly TRBD2 for D (7 bases). Trimming stripped 4 bases from V and 6 bases from J, with 15 bases between. The CDR3 loop spans 15 amino acids. Germline V gives CDR1 SGHAT, CDR2 FQNNGV.

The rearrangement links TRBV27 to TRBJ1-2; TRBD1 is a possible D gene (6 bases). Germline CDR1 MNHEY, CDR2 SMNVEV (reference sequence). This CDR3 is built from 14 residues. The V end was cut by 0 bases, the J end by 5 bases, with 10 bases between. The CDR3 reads CASSLSPGDYGYTF. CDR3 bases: TGTGCCAGCAGTTTATCACCAGGGGATTATGGCTACACCTTC.

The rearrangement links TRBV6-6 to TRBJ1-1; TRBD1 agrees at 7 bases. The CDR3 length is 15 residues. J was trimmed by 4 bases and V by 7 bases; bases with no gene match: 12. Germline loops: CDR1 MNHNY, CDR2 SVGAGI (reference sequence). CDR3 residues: CASTGGTHASTEAFF. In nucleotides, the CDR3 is TGTGCCAGCACAGGGGGGACCCATGCGAGCACTGAAGCTTTCTTT.

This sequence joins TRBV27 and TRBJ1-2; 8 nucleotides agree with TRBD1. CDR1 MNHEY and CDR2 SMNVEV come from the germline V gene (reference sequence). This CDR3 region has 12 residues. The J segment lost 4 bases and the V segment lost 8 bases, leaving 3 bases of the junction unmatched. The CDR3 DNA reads TGTGCCAGCGCTGGGACAGGCTATGGCTACACCTTC. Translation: CASAGTGYGYTF.

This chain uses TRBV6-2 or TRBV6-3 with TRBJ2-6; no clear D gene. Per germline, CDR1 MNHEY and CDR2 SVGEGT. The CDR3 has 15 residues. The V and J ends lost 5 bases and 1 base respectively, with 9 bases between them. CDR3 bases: TGTGCCAGCAGTCTCCAGGATTCTGGGGCCAACGTCCTGACTTTC. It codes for CASSLQDSGANVLTF.

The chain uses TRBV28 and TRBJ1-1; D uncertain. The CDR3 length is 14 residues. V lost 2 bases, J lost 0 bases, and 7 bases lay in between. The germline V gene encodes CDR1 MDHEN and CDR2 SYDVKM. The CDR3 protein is CASSLGRVNTEAFF. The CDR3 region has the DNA TGTGCCAGCAGTTTAGGGCGTGTGAACACTGAAGCTTTCTTT. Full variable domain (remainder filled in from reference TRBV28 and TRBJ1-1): DVKVTQSSRYLVKRTGEKVFLECVQDMDHENMFWYRQDPGLGLRLIYFSYDVKMKEKGDIPEGYSVSREKKERFSLILESASTNQTSMYLCASSLGRVNTEAFFGQGTRLTVV.

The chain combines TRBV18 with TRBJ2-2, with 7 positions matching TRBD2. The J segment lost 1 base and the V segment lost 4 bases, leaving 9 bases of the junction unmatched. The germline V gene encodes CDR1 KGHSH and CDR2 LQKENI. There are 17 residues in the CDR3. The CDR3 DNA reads TGTGCCAGCTCACGGCCGGGGGGTCCATTGAACACCGGGGAGCTGTTTTTT. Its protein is CASSRPGGPLNTGELFF.

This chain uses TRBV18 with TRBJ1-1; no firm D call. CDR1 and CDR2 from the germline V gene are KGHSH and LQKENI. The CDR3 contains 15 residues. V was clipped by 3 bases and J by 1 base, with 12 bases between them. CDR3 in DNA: TGTGCCAGCTCACCTAGCCCCGGGAGGAACACTGAAGCTTTCTTT. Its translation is CASSPSPGRNTEAFF. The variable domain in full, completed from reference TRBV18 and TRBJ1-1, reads NAGVMQNPRHLVRRRGQEARLRCSPMKGHSHVYWYRQLPEEGLKFMVYLQKENIIDESGMPKERFSAEFPKEGPSILRIQQVVRGDSAAYFCASSPSPGRNTEAFFGQGTRLTVV.

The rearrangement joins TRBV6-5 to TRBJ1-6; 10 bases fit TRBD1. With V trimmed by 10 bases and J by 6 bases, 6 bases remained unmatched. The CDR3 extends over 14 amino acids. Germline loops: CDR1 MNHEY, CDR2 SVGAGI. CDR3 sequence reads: CATPRDRGNSPLHF. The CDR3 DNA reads TGTGCCACCCCCCGGGACAGGGGTAATTCACCCCTCCACTTT.

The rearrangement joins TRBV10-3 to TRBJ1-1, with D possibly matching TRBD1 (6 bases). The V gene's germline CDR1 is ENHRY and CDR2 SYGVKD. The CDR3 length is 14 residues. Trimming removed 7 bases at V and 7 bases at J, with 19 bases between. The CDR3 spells CAIKPNRANLEAFF. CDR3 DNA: TGTGCCATCAAGCCGAACAGGGCTAACCTTGAAGCTTTCTTT.

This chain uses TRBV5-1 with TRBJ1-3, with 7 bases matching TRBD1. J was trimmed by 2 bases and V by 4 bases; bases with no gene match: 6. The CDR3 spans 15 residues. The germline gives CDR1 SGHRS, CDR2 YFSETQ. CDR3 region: CASSTEGAPGNTIYF. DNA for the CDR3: TGCGCCAGCAGCACCGAGGGGGCGCCTGGAAACACCATATATTTT.

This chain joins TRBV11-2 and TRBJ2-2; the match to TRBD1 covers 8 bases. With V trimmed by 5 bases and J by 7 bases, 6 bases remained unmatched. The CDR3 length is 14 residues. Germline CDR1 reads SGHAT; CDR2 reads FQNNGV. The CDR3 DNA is TGTGCCAGCAGCATCGCAGGGGGCGGCGGGGAGCTGTTTTTT. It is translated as CASSIAGGGGELFF.

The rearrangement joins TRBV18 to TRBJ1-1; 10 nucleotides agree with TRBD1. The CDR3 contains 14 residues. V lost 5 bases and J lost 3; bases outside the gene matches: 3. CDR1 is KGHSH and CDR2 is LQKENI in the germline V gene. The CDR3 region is CASSGQGDHTEAFF. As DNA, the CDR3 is TGTGCCAGCTCAGGACAGGGGGACCACACTGAAGCTTTCTTT.

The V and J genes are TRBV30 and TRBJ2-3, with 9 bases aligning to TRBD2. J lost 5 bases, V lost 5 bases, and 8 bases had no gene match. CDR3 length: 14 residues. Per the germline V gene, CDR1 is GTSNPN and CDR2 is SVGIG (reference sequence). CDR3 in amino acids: CAWAGGRKGDTQYF. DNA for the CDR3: TGTGCCTGGGCGGGGGGGCGGAAGGGAGATACGCAGTATTTT. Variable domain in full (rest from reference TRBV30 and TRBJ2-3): SQTIHQWPATLVQPVGSPLSLECTVEGTSNPNLYWYRQAAGRGLQLLFYSVGIGQISSEVPQNLSASRPQDRQFILSSKKLLLSDSGFYLCAWAGGRKGDTQYFGPGTRLTVL.

The CDR3: CASSVHRVSEQFF. The CDR3 DNA is TGTGCCAGCAGCGTACACAGGGTCAGTGAGCAGTTCTTC. The chain employs TRBV9 and TRBJ2-1, with D perhaps TRBD1 (6 bases). This CDR3 is 13 amino acids long. Trimming took off 1 base at V and 9 bases at J, with 11 bases between the two ends. Per the germline V gene, CDR1 is SGDLS and CDR2 is YYNGEE. The complete variable domain, with remaining parts taken from reference TRBV9 and TRBJ2-1, reads DSGVTQTPKHLITATGQRVTLRCSPRSGDLSVYWYQQSLDQGLQFLIQYYNGEERAKGNILERFSAQQFPDLHSELNLSSLELGDSALYFCASSVHRVSEQFFGPGTRLTVL.

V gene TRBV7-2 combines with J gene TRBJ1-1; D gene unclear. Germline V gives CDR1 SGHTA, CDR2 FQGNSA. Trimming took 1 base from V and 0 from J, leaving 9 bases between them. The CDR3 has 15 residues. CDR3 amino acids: CASSLVSGVNTEAFF. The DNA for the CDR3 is TGTGCCAGCAGCTTAGTGAGCGGGGTGAACACTGAAGCTTTCTTT.

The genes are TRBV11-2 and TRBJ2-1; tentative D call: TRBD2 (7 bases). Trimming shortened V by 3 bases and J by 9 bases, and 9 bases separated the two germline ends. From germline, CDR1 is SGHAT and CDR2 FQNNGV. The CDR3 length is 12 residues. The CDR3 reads CASSFGGLEQFF. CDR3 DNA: TGTGCCAGCAGCTTCGGGGGGCTTGAGCAGTTCTTC. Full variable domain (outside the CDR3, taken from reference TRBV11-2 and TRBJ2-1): EAGVAQSPRYKIIEKRQSVAFWCNPISGHATLYWYQQILGQGPKLLIQFQNNGVVDDSQLPKDRFSAERLKGVDSTLKIQPAKLEDSAVYLCASSFGGLEQFFGPGTRLTVL.

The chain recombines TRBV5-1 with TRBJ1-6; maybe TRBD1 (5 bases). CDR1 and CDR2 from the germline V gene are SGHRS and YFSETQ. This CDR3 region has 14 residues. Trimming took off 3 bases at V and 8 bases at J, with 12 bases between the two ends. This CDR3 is CASSSAGLYSPLHF. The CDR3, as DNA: TGCGCCAGCAGCTCCGCAGGGCTCTATTCACCCCTCCACTTT.

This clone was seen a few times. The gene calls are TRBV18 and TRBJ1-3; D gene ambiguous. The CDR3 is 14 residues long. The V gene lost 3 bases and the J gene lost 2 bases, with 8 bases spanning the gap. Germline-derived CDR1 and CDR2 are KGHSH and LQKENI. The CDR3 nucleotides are TGTGCCAGCTCACCGGAGCCCGCTGGAAACACCATATATTTT. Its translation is CASSPEPAGNTIYF.

The CDR3 coding sequence is TGTGCCAGCAGCACCGGAACAGGGGGCTACACAGATACGCAGTATTTT. Its protein is CASSTGTGGYTDTQYF. This chain joins TRBV5-6 and TRBJ2-3; 9 bases fit TRBD1. The CDR3 runs to 16 residues. Germline CDR1 reads SGHDT; CDR2 reads YYEEEE. The junction had 8 bases not matched to a gene; V was cut back by 4 bases and J by 2 bases.

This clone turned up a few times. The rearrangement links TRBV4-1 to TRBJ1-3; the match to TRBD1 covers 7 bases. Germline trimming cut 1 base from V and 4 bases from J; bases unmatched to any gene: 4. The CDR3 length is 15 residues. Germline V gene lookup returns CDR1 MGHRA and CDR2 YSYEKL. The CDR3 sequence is CASSQVAGGGNTIYF. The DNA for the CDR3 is TGCGCCAGCAGCCAAGTGGCAGGGGGAGGAAACACCATATATTTT.

CDR3 DNA: TGTGCCAGCAGTCCGGACAGGGTTTCACCCCTCCACTTT. It encodes CASSPDRVSPLHF. This chain connects TRBV12-3 or TRBV12-4 to TRBJ1-6; 8 bases fit TRBD1. The J segment lost 9 bases and the V segment lost 5 bases, leaving 3 bases of the junction unmatched. The CDR3 covers 13 residues.

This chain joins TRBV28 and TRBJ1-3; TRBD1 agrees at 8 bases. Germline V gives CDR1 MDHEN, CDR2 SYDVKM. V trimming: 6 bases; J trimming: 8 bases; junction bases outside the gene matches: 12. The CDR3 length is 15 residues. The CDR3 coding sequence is TGTGCCAGCAGCCTGGTTGGACAGGGAGGGGACACCATATATTTT. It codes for CASSLVGQGGDTIYF.

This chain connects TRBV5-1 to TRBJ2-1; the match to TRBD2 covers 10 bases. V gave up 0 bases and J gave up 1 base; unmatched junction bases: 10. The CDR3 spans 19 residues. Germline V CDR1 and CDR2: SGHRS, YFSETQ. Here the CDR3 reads CASSLAGVAGGLSYNEQFF. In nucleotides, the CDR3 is TGCGCCAGCAGCTTGGCCGGGGTAGCGGGGGGACTATCCTACAATGAGCAGTTCTTC.

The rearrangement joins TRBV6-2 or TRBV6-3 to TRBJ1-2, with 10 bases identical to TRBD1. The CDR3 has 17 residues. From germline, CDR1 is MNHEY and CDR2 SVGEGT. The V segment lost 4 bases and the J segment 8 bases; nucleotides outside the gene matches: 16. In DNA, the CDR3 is TGTGCCAGCAGTTCCGGGACAGGGGTCGGCTTCGGTTTAGGCTACACCTTC. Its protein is CASSSGTGVGFGLGYTF.

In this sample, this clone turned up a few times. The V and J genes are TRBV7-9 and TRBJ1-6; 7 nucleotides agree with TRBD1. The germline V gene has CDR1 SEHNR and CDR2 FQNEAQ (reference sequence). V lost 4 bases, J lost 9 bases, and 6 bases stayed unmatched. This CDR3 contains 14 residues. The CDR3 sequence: CASSSTGTGSPLHF. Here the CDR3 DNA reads TGTGCCAGCAGCTCGACAGGGACGGGTTCACCCCTCCACTTT.

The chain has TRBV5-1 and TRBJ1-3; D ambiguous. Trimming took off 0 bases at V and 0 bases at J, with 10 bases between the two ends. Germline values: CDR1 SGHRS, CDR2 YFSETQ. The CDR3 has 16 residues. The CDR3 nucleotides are TGCGCCAGCAGCTTGGTCCAGTCCTTCTCTGGAAACACCATATATTTT. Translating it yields CASSLVQSFSGNTIYF.

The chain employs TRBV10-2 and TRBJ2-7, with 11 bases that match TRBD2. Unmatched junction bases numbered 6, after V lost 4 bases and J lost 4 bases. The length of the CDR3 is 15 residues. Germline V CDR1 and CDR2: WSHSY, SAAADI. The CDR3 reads CASSVSGGAAYEQYV. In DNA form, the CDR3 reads TGCGCCAGCAGTGTTAGCGGGGGGGCCGCGTACGAGCAGTACGTC.

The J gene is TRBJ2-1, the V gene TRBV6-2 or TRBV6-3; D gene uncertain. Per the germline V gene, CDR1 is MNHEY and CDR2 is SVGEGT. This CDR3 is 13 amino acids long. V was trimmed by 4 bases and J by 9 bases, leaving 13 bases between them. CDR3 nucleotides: TGTGCCAGCAGTTGGGCAGGCCTTGGTGAGCAGTTCTTC. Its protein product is CASSWAGLGEQFF.